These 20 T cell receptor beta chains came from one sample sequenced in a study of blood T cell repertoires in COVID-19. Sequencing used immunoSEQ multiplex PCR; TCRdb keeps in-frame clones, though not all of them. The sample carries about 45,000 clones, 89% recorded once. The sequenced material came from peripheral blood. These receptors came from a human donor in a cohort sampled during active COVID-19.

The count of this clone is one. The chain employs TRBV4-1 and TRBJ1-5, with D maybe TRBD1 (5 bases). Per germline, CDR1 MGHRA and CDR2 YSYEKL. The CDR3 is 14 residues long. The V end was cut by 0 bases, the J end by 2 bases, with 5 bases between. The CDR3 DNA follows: TGCGCCAGCAGCCAAGAACAGGGCAATCAGCCCCAGCATTTT. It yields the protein CASSQEQGNQPQHF.

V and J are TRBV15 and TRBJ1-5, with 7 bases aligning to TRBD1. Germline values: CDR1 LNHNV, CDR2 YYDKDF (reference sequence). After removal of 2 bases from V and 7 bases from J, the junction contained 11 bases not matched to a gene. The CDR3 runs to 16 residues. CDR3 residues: CATSRPYSTGNQPQHF. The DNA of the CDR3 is TGTGCCACCAGCAGACCATATTCGACAGGGAACCAGCCCCAGCATTTT.

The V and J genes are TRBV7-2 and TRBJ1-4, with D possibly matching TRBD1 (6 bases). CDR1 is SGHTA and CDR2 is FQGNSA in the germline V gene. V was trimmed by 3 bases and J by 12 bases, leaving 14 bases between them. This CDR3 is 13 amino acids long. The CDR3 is CASSFDRDTELFF. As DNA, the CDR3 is TGTGCCAGCAGCTTTGACCGGGACACAGAACTGTTTTTT.

The CDR3: CAISELGEDYEQYF. The DNA of the CDR3 is TGTGCCATCAGTGAGTTGGGGGAGGACTACGAGCAGTACTTC. V gene TRBV10-3 combines with J gene TRBJ2-7, with D perhaps matching TRBD2 (6 bases). The CDR3 is 14 amino acids. Trimming cost V 1 base and J 3 bases, with 10 bases left between them. Germline V gene sequence: CDR1 ENHRY, CDR2 SYGVKD.

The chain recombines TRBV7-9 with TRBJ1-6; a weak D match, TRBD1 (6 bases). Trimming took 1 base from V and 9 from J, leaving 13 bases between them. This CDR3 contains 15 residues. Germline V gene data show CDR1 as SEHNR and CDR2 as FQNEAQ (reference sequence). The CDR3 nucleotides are TGTGCCAGCAGCTTAGAACAGGGTGGAAGTTCACCCCTCCACTTT. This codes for CASSLEQGGSSPLHF.

CDR3 sequence reads: CASSLGGSGGTNEQYF. The CDR3 coding sequence is TGTGCCAGCAGCTTAGGAGGCAGCGGGGGGACCAACGAGCAGTACTTC. This sequence joins TRBV7-2 and TRBJ2-7, with 9 bases identical to TRBD2. Trimming removed 1 base from V and 5 bases from J; junction bases left unmatched: 9. The germline CDR1 and CDR2 sequences are SGHTA and FQGNSA. The CDR3 length is 16 residues.

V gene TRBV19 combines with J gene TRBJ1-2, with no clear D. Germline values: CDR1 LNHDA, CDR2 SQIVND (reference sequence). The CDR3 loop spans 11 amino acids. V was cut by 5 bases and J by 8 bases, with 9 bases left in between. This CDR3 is CASSAPIGYTF. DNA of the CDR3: TGTGCCAGTAGTGCCCCTATCGGCTACACCTTC.

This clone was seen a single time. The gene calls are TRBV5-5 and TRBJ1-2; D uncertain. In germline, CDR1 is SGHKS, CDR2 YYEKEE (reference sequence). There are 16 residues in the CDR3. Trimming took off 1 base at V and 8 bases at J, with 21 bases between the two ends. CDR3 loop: CASSLWVDVIGGGYTF. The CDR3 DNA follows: TGTGCCAGCAGCTTGTGGGTCGACGTTATCGGCGGAGGCTACACCTTC.

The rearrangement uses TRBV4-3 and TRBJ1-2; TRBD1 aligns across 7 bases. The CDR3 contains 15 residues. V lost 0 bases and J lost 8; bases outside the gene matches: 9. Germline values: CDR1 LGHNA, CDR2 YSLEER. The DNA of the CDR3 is TGCGCCAGCAGCCAAGATTCGGGAACAGGGGAAGGCTACACCTTC. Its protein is CASSQDSGTGEGYTF.

The CDR3 reads CASSPPGKPGEQFF. The CDR3 DNA sequence: TGCGCCAGCAGCCCGCCGGGGAAGCCTGGTGAGCAGTTCTTC. The chain links TRBV4-3 to TRBJ2-1; a weak D match, TRBD2 (5 bases). V lost 4 bases and J 9 bases, leaving 16 bases between the germline ends. The germline V gene encodes CDR1 LGHNA and CDR2 YSLEER. The CDR3 is 14 residues long.

The DNA for the CDR3 is TGTGCCAGTAGTAGCACAGGGGGCCGTCAGCCCCAGCATTTT. Translated: CASSSTGGRQPQHF. The gene calls are TRBV19 and TRBJ1-5; TRBD1 matches 9 bases. The V and J ends lost 4 bases and 6 bases, in that order; junction bases with no gene match: 4. Germline CDR1 and CDR2: LNHDA and SQIVND (reference sequence). The CDR3 is made up of 14 amino acids.

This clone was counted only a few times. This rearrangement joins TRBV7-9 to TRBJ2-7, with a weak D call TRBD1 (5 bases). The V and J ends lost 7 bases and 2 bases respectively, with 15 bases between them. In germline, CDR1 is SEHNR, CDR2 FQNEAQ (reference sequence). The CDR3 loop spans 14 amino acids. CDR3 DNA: TGTGCCAGCACCAGGGCACAGGATACCTACGAGCAGTACTTC. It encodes CASTRAQDTYEQYF.

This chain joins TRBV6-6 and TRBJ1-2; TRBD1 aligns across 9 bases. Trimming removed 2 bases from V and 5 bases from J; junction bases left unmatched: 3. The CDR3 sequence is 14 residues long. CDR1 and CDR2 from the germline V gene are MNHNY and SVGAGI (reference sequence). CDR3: CASSYGQGWYGYTF. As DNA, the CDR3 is TGTGCCAGCAGTTACGGACAGGGGTGGTATGGCTACACCTTC.

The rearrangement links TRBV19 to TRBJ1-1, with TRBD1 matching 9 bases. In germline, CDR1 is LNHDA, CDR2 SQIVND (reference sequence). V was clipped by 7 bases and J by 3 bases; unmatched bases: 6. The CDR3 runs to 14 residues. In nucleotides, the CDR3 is TGTGCCAGTACCCCGGGACAGGGTGACACTGAAGCTTTCTTT. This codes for CASTPGQGDTEAFF.

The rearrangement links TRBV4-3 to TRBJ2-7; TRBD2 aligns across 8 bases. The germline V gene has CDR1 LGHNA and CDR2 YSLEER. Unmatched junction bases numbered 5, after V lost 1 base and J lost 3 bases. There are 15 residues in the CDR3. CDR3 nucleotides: TGCGCCAGCAGCCAAGGGTCCGGGACTAGCTACGAGCAGTACTTC. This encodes CASSQGSGTSYEQYF.

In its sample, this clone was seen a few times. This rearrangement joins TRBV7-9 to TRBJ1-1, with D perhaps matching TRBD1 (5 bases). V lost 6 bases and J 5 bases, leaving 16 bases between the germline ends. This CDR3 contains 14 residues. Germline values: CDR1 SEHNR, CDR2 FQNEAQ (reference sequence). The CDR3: CASRSGLGWTEAFF. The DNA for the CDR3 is TGTGCCAGCAGGTCAGGGTTGGGATGGACTGAAGCTTTCTTT.

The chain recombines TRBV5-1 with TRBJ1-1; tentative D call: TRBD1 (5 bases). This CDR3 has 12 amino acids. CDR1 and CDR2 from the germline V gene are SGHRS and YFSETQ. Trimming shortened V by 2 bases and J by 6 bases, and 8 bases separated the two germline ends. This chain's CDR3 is CASSFQGSEAFF. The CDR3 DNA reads TGCGCCAGCAGCTTTCAGGGCTCTGAAGCTTTCTTT.

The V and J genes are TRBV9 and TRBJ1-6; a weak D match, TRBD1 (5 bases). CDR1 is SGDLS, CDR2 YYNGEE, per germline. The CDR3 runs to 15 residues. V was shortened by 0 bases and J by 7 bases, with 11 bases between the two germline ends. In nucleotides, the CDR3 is TGTGCCAGCAGCGTAGGGGGCGCCCTCAATTCACCCCTCCACTTT. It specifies CASSVGGALNSPLHF.

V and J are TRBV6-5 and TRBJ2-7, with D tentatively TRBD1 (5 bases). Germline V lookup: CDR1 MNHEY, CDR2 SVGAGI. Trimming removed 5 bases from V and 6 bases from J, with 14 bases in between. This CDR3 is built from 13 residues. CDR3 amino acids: CASSQGRVREQYF. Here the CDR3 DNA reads TGTGCCAGCAGTCAGGGAAGGGTCCGCGAGCAGTACTTC.

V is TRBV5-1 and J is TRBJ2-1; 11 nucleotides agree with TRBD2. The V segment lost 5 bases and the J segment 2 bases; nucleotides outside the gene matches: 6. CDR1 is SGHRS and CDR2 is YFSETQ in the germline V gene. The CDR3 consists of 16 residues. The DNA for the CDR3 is TGCGCCAGCAGATCTAGCGGGGGGACCCCCTACAATGAGCAGTTCTTC. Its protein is CASRSSGGTPYNEQFF.